The rows below give T cell receptor beta chains drawn from one sample of a study of beta chain features in type 1 diabetes. Method: immunoSEQ multiplex PCR; TCRdb's copy keeps in-frame clones and lacks some. In the table there are about 170,000 clones, approximately 7.8% of which are singletons. Sequences were obtained from central memory CD4+ T cells from blood. The receptors were gathered from a woman in her thirties or forties with type 1 diabetes. Both conserved end residues are part of each CDR3. D genes are given only for firm matches. Rows give clone size only sometimes, using once, few, many, or a class for an expanded clone.

>TRBV7-8|TRBJ2-2|NA|NA
TGTGCCAGCAGTCCAAGGGGTTACACCGGGGAGCTGTTTTTT
CASSPRGYTGELFF
>TRBV9|TRBJ2-5|TRBD1|NA
TGTGCCAGCAGCGTAGCCCCAGGGGGCCGAGAGACCCAGTACTTC
CASSVAPGGRETQYF
>TRBV5-5|TRBJ1-2|NA|many
TGTGCCAGCTTTAGTAGTATCTTGCTCTACTATGGCTACACCTTC
CASFSSILLYYGYTF
>TRBV28|TRBJ2-7|NA|many
TGTGCCAGCAGGGACCCATCGACCCCGGGGGAGCAGTACTTC
CASRDPSTPGEQYF
>TRBV25-1|TRBJ2-3|NA|NA
TGTGCCAGCAGTGATACAACCCCCACAGATACGCAGTATTTT
CASSDTTPTDTQYF
>TRBV10-3|TRBJ2-3|TRBD2|few
TGTGCCATCAGTGAGGGAGGCCTAGCGGGGGGCACAGATACGCAGTATTTT
CAISEGGLAGGTDTQYF
>TRBV6-5|TRBJ2-5|TRBD2|NA
TGTGCCAGCACTCTAGCGGGTAACGGAGAGACCCAGTACTTC
CASTLAGNGETQYF
>TRBV29-1|TRBJ2-7|NA|NA
TGCAGCGTTGCTGAGCCCCCCTACGAGCAGTACTTC
CSVAEPPYEQYF
>TRBV9|TRBJ2-2|TRBD2|NA
TGTGCCAGCAGCGCCCCCGAGGGACTAGCGGGGGCCGGGGAGCTGTTTTTT
CASSAPEGLAGAGELFF
>TRBV28|TRBJ2-7|NA|NA
TGTGCCAGCAGTCCCTGGACTCGACCATCCTACGAGCAGTACTTC
CASSPWTRPSYEQYF
>TRBV11-2|TRBJ2-7|TRBD1|NA
TGTGCCAGCAGCTTAGTACAGGGGTCCTCCTACGAGCAGTACTTC
CASSLVQGSSYEQYF
>TRBV4-1|TRBJ1-6|NA|few
TGCGCCAGCAGCCAAGTCGGGACCTATAATTCACCCCTCCACTTT
CASSQVGTYNSPLHF
>TRBV5-1|TRBJ1-4|NA|NA
TGCGCCAGCAGCTTGGTTGCGGCCTCTAATGAAAAACTGTTTTTT
CASSLVAASNEKLFF
>TRBV18|TRBJ1-6|NA|few
TGTGCCAGCTCTCCTAGACAGGCATTGAATTCACCCCTCCACTTT
CASSPRQALNSPLHF
>TRBV10-3|TRBJ1-6|NA|NA
TGTGCCATCAGTGAGGCTGAGGGACCCCTCCACTTT
CAISEAEGPLHF
>TRBV28|TRBJ1-1|TRBD1|NA
TGTGCCAGCAGTTCACGACAGGGATCCCTTGAAGCTTTCTTT
CASSSRQGSLEAFF
>TRBV6-1|TRBJ1-2|NA|NA
TGTGCCAGCAGTGAAGGTGCTAGCCACGGGGGCTACACCTTC
CASSEGASHGGYTF
>TRBV5-6|TRBJ2-2|NA|NA
TGTGCCAGCAGCTTGCTTCCAGGGGGGACCGGGGAGCTGTTTTTT
CASSLLPGGTGELFF
>TRBV5-1|TRBJ1-5|TRBD1|few
TGCGCCAGCAGCTTAACAGGGGCCAACAATCAGCCCCAGCATTTT
CASSLTGANNQPQHF
>TRBV11-3|TRBJ2-1|NA|few
TGTGCCAGCAGCTTAGTGGCAGGCAATGAGCAGTTCTTC
CASSLVAGNEQFF
>TRBV7-3|TRBJ2-5|TRBD2|few
TGTGCCAGCAGCTCATACCGACTAGCGGGGCAAGAGACCCAGTACTTC
CASSSYRLAGQETQYF
>TRBV9|TRBJ2-1|TRBD2|few
TGTGCCAGCAGCGTTGCTAGCGGGAAAACCAATGAGCAGTTCTTC
CASSVASGKTNEQFF
>TRBV7-2|TRBJ2-3|TRBD2|few
TGTGCCAGCAGCTTAGGGGGACTAGCTGACACAGATACGCAGTATTTT
CASSLGGLADTDTQYF
>TRBV4-2|TRBJ1-5|NA|NA
TGTGCCAGCGGTTCCCTGGGGGGAAGGGGCAATCAGCCCCAGCATTTT
CASGSLGGRGNQPQHF
>TRBV7-2|TRBJ1-1|NA|NA
TGTGCCAGCAGCTTAGAGGGGAGGGTCACTGAAGCTTTCTTT
CASSLEGRVTEAFF
>TRBV9|TRBJ2-7|TRBD2|NA
TGTGCCAGCAGCGTAGCTCCGACTAGCGGGGCGTACGAGCAGTACTTC
CASSVAPTSGAYEQYF
>TRBV29-1|TRBJ2-7|TRBD1|few
TGCAGCGTGGCCCGATCCGGGACAGGGGGCGAGCAGTACTTC
CSVARSGTGGEQYF
>TRBV7-2|TRBJ2-5|NA|NA
TGTGCCAGCAGCTTTGGCGGAGGGACCCAGTACTTC
CASSFGGGTQYF
>TRBV2|TRBJ1-4|NA|many
TGTGCCAGCAGTGAGCAGGGAGGAAAACTGTTTTTT
CASSEQGGKLFF
>TRBV7-2|TRBJ2-4|NA|many
TGTGCCAGCAGCTCTCAGTGGGGCCTCGGTGGGATTCAGTACTTC
CASSSQWGLGGIQYF
>TRBV7-9|TRBJ1-2|NA|few
TGTGCCAGCAGCTTAGCTGAGGGCGCCGCTGGCTACACCTTC
CASSLAEGAAGYTF
>TRBV5-6|TRBJ1-4|NA|few
TGTGCCAGCAGCTTGGGGACTCAGGAGGGTTACGCAACTAATGAAAAACTGTTTTTT
CASSLGTQEGYATNEKLFF
>TRBV7-2|TRBJ1-1|NA|NA
TGTGCCAGCAGCTTAGGGAGGGGAGATCGAGCTTTCTTT
CASSLGRGDRAFF
>TRBV7-2|TRBJ1-5|TRBD1|few
TGTGCCAGCAGTCAAGGACAGGGGACCAATCAGCCCCAGCATTTT
CASSQGQGTNQPQHF
>TRBV18|TRBJ1-1|NA|NA
TGTGCCAGCTCACCAGGGATTACAGGGAGAGGTGAAGCTTTCTTT
CASSPGITGRGEAFF
>TRBV30|TRBJ2-1|TRBD2|few
TGTGCCTGGACCCCTAGCGGGAGGGCCGCCAATGAGCAGTTCTTC
CAWTPSGRAANEQFF
>TRBV5-8|TRBJ1-1|TRBD1|NA
TGTGCCAGCAGCGGGACGGGACAGGGGGCGGGGGACACTGAAGCTTTCTTT
CASSGTGQGAGDTEAFF
>TRBV7-9|TRBJ2-3|TRBD1|few
TGTGCCAGCAGCCCTAGACAGGGGGCTGCAGATACGCAGTATTTT
CASSPRQGAADTQYF
>TRBV7-2|TRBJ2-1|NA|NA
TGTGCCAGCAGCTTGGACTCGAGCTCCTACAATGAGCAGTTCTTC
CASSLDSSSYNEQFF
>TRBV7-2|TRBJ2-3|NA|few
TGTGCCAGCAGCTTGACTGGCAGCACAGATACGCAGTATTTT
CASSLTGSTDTQYF
>TRBV4-2|TRBJ1-6|TRBD1|NA
TGTGCCAGCAGCCAAGATAGGACAGGGGGAAATTCACCCCTCCACTTT
CASSQDRTGGNSPLHF
>TRBV28|TRBJ1-1|NA|few
TGTGCCAGCAGCGACCCCGGGGGGTCAAACACTGAAGCTTTCTTT
CASSDPGGSNTEAFF
>TRBV5-6|TRBJ2-3|TRBD1|NA
TGTGCCAGCAGCTCAGGGGGCCCAGATACGCAGTATTTT
CASSSGGPDTQYF
>TRBV20-1|TRBJ1-1|NA|NA
TGCAGTGGACTCCGCTCTGAAGCTTTCTTT
CSGLRSEAFF
>TRBV7-8|TRBJ2-5|TRBD1|NA
TGTGCCAGCAGCTACAGGGGTGGGGAGTCGGGGACCCAGTACTTC
CASSYRGGESGTQYF
>TRBV18|TRBJ2-1|NA|NA
TGTGCCAGCTCACAGTTGTCCGGGACTTCCTACAATGAGCAGTTCTTC
CASSQLSGTSYNEQFF
>TRBV18|TRBJ2-7|TRBD1|few
TGTGCCAGCTCACCACCGTGGGGACAGCCTTCCTACGAGCAGTACTTC
CASSPPWGQPSYEQYF
>TRBV7-9|TRBJ2-3|NA|NA
TGTGCCAGCAGCTTAGCGGTTAGTGGTTATGATACGCAGTATTTT
CASSLAVSGYDTQYF
>TRBV18|TRBJ1-1|NA|NA
TGTGCCAGCTCACAGGGGTCCACTGAAGCTTTCTTT
CASSQGSTEAFF